The entry that follows covers one T cell receptor (beta chain) sequence. Its antigen is not yet known. Base qualities are not at hand, and no much larger clone is one base apart. This CDR3 is also generated by other DNA sequences in the sample. The sample comes from a study of T cell responses to AZD1222 COVID-19 vaccine (dated by TCRdb to the early 2020s). General notes on the study: A total of roughly 240 trial participants underwent TCR sequencing, of whom 207 received two doses of AZD1222 and about 25 received two doses of the MenACWY control vaccine. Trial participants were enrolled by age into 18-55, 56-69 and 70-plus year subgroups, with approximately 150, 30 and 60 TCR-sequenced participants respectively.

The CDR3 regions of human TCRbeta chains were subjected to immunosequencing. Turning to the authors' computational methods: Repertoire TCRs were checked for matches against a reference library of SARS-CoV-2-specific TCRs that had been generated using the MIRA antigen-specificity platform. Breadth meant the fraction of unique TCRs that were SARS-CoV-2-associated, whereas depth meant the fraction of total T cells that were SARS-CoV-2-associated. Using the MIRA data, each spike-specific TCR was mapped to the spike region that the TCR reacts to and placed in a CD4 or CD8 class. Log10-transformed breadth and depth values were compared by one-way ANOVA with Sidak's multiple comparisons tests. Here the immuneACCESS table is served through TCRdb, limited to in-frame sequences with V and J called. Missing clones are a known gap in these copies; in checked studies unresolved V genes cover under half, and the rest lacks a known reason. D and trimming were read from the DNA, whereas the V and J calls and clone size are those reported in that table. The sample yields roughly 95,000 clones; about 93% were counted once. The ten biggest clones cover around 2.9% of the sample.

What the research found in general, with its limitations: Most participants were white British and females outnumbered males, and the authors suggested that clonal diversity may have been underestimated. Because no day 14 peak-response samples were available, repertoires were characterized only after the peak T cell response. Conclusions about previously exposed vaccinees were limited because only a handful of AZD1222 recipients were SARS-CoV-2 seropositive at baseline. Spike-specific TCR breadth and depth rose significantly after two AZD1222 doses compared with day 0 and with MenACWY recipients. Reportedly, almost half of the unique spike-specific TCRs recognized epitopes lying outside the regions that are mutated in the B.1.351 and B.1.1.7 variants. In the small 56-69-year group, the increase in depth fell short of significance, most likely because of low power. Vaccine-associated CD4 TCRs spanned the whole spike protein, with dominant responses in regions 160-218 and 743-854.

The time point label corresponds to: about 28 days (+/-7) after the second vaccine dose. AZD1222 recipients whose second dose came at about 4 weeks and those whose second dose came at about 12 weeks were combined into one group, since spike-specific TCR depth and breadth did not differ between the two schedules. Vaccinee samples came from UK trials COV001 and COV002, including a single-blind randomized controlled phase 2/3 trial of AZD1222 (ChAdOx1 nCoV-19) in healthy adults. Trial participant PBMC samples were collected at day 0 and day 28 after the second dose for TCRbeta chain sequencing. Its CDR3 holds 14 amino acids, cysteine through phenylalanine. Just the 42-base CDR3 DNA is kept, in frame starting at base 1. According to the germline V gene, CDR1 reads MDHEN and CDR2 reads SYDVKM. The germline V end is reduced by 5 bases and the J end by 9 bases; junction bases left unmatched: 4.

The TCR comes from an adult who received the AZD1222 COVID-19 vaccine. The sample here was peripheral blood, taken 28 days after the second AZD1222 dose. This chain joins TRBV28 to TRBJ1-6, with 10 central nucleotides matching TRBD1. This receptor carries the CDR3 CASSPGTGVSPLHF. The DNA sequence follows: TGTGCCAGCAGTCCCGGGACAGGGGTTTCACCCCTCCACTTT.